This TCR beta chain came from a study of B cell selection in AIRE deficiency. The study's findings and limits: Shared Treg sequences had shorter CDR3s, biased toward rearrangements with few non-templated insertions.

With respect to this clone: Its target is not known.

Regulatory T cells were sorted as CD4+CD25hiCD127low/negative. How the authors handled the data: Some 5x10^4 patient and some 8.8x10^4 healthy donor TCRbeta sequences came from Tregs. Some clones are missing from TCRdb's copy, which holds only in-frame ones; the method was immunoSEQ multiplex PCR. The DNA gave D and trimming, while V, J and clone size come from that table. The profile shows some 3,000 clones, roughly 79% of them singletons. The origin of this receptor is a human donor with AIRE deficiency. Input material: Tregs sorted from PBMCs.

CDR3: CASTSQERNTIYF. In DNA form, the CDR3 reads TGTGCCAGTACATCCCAGGAAAGAAACACCATATATTTT. The rearrangement uses TRBV19 and TRBJ1-3, with D unclear. This CDR3 is built from 13 residues. Trimming removed 7 bases from V and 5 bases from J, with 12 bases in between. Germline V gives CDR1 LNHDA, CDR2 SQIVND (reference sequence).